One sample yielded the 22 T cell receptor beta chains listed below, sequenced in a study of blood T cell repertoires in COVID-19. The protocol was immunoSEQ multiplex PCR, while the TCRdb copy is restricted to in-frame clones and leaves out a portion. The sample holds 270,000 or so clones, around 89% seen once. The sequenced material came from PBMCs or T cells enriched from blood (not recorded which). Every receptor here comes from a woman in her twenties or thirties with acute COVID-19.

This clone came up once. This rearrangement joins TRBV10-3 to TRBJ2-7, with 8 bases identical to TRBD2. CDR3 length equals 14 residues. The germline CDR1 and CDR2 sequences are ENHRY and SYGVKD. J gave up 1 base and V 6 bases, and 5 bases lay outside the gene matches. In DNA, the CDR3 is TGTGCCATCAGGACTAGCGTCCAATCCTACGAGCAGTACTTC. Translation: CAIRTSVQSYEQYF.

The J gene is TRBJ1-1, the V gene TRBV29-1, with TRBD1 matching 9 bases. There are 13 residues in the CDR3. Per the germline V gene, CDR1 is SQVTM and CDR2 is ANQGSEA. The trim removed 5 bases at V and 1 base at J, leaving 2 bases unmatched. CDR3 in amino acids: CSVWTGANTEAFF. The CDR3 bases are TGCAGCGTTTGGACAGGGGCGAACACTGAAGCTTTCTTT.

The V call is TRBV4-1, the J call TRBJ1-1, with D perhaps matching TRBD1 (5 bases). The CDR3 loop spans 14 amino acids. Germline V gene data show CDR1 as MGHRA and CDR2 as YSYEKL. V lost 4 bases to trimming and J lost 4 bases, with 13 bases between them. The CDR3 nucleotides read TGCGCCAGCAGCCGCCCCGGGGGGGGCACTGAAGCTTTCTTT. Translating gives CASSRPGGGTEAFF.

The chain employs TRBV12-3 or TRBV12-4 and TRBJ2-3, with 11 bases matching TRBD2. Trimming removed 10 bases from V and 3 bases from J; junction bases left unmatched: 3. CDR3 length: 13 amino acids. DNA of the CDR3: TGTGCCACGACTAGCGGGGCGACAGATACGCAGTATTTT. Protein sequence: CATTSGATDTQYF.

V gene TRBV2 combines with J gene TRBJ2-7; 10 nucleotides match TRBD1. Looked up from germline, CDR1 is SNHLY and CDR2 is FYNNEI. The CDR3 contains 16 residues. The V gene end was trimmed by 7 bases and the J gene end by 4 bases; junction bases not matched to a gene: 13. The CDR3 DNA reads TGTGCCAGCACCACATCCGGGACAGGGGTTTATTACGAGCAGTACTTC. It translates to CASTTSGTGVYYEQYF.

This chain links TRBV28 with TRBJ2-7; D may be TRBD1 (5 bases). Trimming took off 8 bases at V and 0 bases at J, with 8 bases between the two ends. CDR3 length: 12 residues. Germline V gives CDR1 MDHEN, CDR2 SYDVKM. The CDR3: CASRQSSYEQYF. The CDR3, as DNA: TGTGCCAGCCGACAGAGCTCCTACGAGCAGTACTTC.

The DNA for the CDR3 is TGTGCCAGCAGTTTCCGGTGGTCTGGGGCCAACGTCCTGACTTTC. This sequence encodes CASSFRWSGANVLTF. The rearrangement uses TRBV28 and TRBJ2-6; D ambiguous. CDR1 and CDR2 (germline): MDHEN, SYDVKM. Between the trimmed V and J ends, which lost 3 bases and 1 base, there was a span of 7 bases. CDR3 length: 15 amino acids.

The V call is TRBV5-4, the J call TRBJ1-3; no firm D call. The germline V gene encodes CDR1 SGHNT and CDR2 YYREEE (reference sequence). The CDR3 covers 17 residues. V lost 2 bases and J 0 bases, leaving 15 bases between the germline ends. CDR3: CASSFLKQANSGNTIYF. In nucleotides, the CDR3 is TGTGCCAGCAGCTTTTTGAAGCAGGCGAACTCTGGAAACACCATATATTTT.

The V gene is TRBV7-9, the J gene TRBJ1-5, with 9 bases lining up with TRBD1. V was clipped by 5 bases and J by 1 base; unmatched bases: 0. This CDR3 is 14 amino acids long. Germline assignment: CDR1 SEHNR and CDR2 FQNEAQ (reference sequence). The CDR3: CASSGQGSNQPQHF. The CDR3 nucleotides are TGTGCCAGCAGCGGACAGGGGAGCAATCAGCCCCAGCATTTT.

The chain employs TRBV29-1 and TRBJ2-3; D perhaps matches TRBD2 (5 bases). This CDR3 has 15 amino acids. V was shortened by 8 bases and J by 2 bases, with 20 bases between the two germline ends. Germline V gene sequence: CDR1 SQVTM, CDR2 ANQGSEA. The CDR3 DNA sequence: TGCAGCATCCGAGGGTCGAGCGCCTCCACAGATACGCAGTATTTT. Translating it yields CSIRGSSASTDTQYF.

V usage is TRBV2 and J usage is TRBJ2-1; 10 bases agree with TRBD1. Germline V gene sequence: CDR1 SNHLY, CDR2 FYNNEI. The CDR3 runs to 14 residues. After removal of 4 bases from V and 7 bases from J, the junction contained 4 bases not matched to a gene. CDR3 in amino acids: CASSGTGGTNEQFF. The DNA for the CDR3 is TGTGCCAGCAGTGGGACAGGGGGAACAAATGAGCAGTTCTTC.

This clone was found a few times. J is TRBJ2-7 and V is TRBV10-3; 8 positions agree with TRBD2. The CDR3 has 16 amino acids. CDR1 is ENHRY and CDR2 is SYGVKD in the germline V gene. The V segment lost 3 bases and the J segment 2 bases; nucleotides outside the gene matches: 9. This chain's CDR3 is CAISEPSGSITYEQYF. The CDR3 DNA follows: TGTGCCATCAGTGAACCCAGCGGGAGCATCACCTACGAGCAGTACTTC.

This rearrangement joins TRBV28 to TRBJ1-1, with D perhaps matching TRBD1 (6 bases). The germline V and J ends were trimmed by 5 bases and 3 bases, with 10 bases remaining between them. CDR1 MDHEN and CDR2 SYDVKM come from the germline V gene. The CDR3 consists of 13 residues. The CDR3 sequence: CASSPGQYTEAFF. The CDR3 DNA reads TGTGCCAGCAGTCCAGGACAGTACACTGAAGCTTTCTTT.

The chain joins TRBV6-5 to TRBJ1-3, with D uncertain. V lost 6 bases, J lost 8 bases, and 8 bases lay in between. The CDR3 runs 11 residues. Germline CDR1 and CDR2: MNHEY and SVGAGI. The CDR3 DNA follows: TGTGCCAGCAGCCCCGCGTACACCATATATTTT. It translates to CASSPAYTIYF.

The genes are TRBV3-1 (or the pseudogene TRBV3-2) and TRBJ2-1, with TRBD2 identical over 11 bases. V trimming: 4 bases; J trimming: 5 bases; junction bases outside the gene matches: 7. CDR1 and CDR2 (germline): LGHDT, YNNKEL (reference sequence). This CDR3 region has 16 residues. CDR3 sequence: CASSPPSGRTHNEQFF. As DNA, the CDR3 is TGTGCCAGCAGCCCTCCTAGCGGGAGGACCCACAATGAGCAGTTCTTC.

The V gene is TRBV18, the J gene TRBJ2-7; D possibly corresponds to TRBD1 (5 bases). This CDR3 region has 13 residues. V shed 1 base and J shed 2 bases, with 6 bases lying between them. Germline V gives CDR1 KGHSH, CDR2 LQKENI. CDR3 amino acids: CASSPQGPYEQYF. CDR3 DNA sequence: TGTGCCAGCTCACCACAGGGGCCCTACGAGCAGTACTTC.

Only a few counts were recorded for this clone. The J gene is TRBJ2-7, the V gene TRBV12-3 or TRBV12-4, with 8 nucleotides matching TRBD1. With V trimmed by 4 bases and J by 7 bases, 3 bases remained unmatched. The CDR3 covers 12 residues. CDR3 nucleotides: TGTGCCAGCAGTTCGGGACAGGTTGAGCAGTACTTC. Translated, it gives CASSSGQVEQYF.

The chain uses TRBV27 and TRBJ2-3; tentatively, D is TRBD2 (5 bases). V was pared by 1 base and J by 3 bases, with 8 bases between. The CDR3 is 14 amino acids. Germline lookup yields CDR1 MNHEY and CDR2 SMNVEV (reference sequence). Here the CDR3 reads CASSLFAGTDTQYF. The CDR3 DNA follows: TGTGCCAGCAGTTTATTCGCGGGTACAGATACGCAGTATTTT.

The chain links TRBV13 to TRBJ2-1, with TRBD1 matching over 8 bases. Germline V lookup: CDR1 PRHDT, CDR2 FYEKMQ (reference sequence). CDR3 size: 14 residues. J was trimmed by 8 bases and V by 5 bases; bases with no gene match: 8. DNA for the CDR3: TGTGCCAGCAGCGAATACAGGGGGAACGATGAGCAGTTCTTC. This gives the protein CASSEYRGNDEQFF.

The chain is built from TRBV18 and TRBJ2-1; 9 bases line up with TRBD2. J lost 9 bases, V lost 4 bases, and 10 bases had no gene match. The CDR3 length is 15 residues. Germline CDR1 KGHSH, CDR2 LQKENI. CDR3: CASSLQTSGRVEQFF. The CDR3, as DNA: TGTGCCAGCTCACTCCAGACTAGCGGCAGGGTTGAGCAGTTCTTC.

This rearrangement joins TRBV27 to TRBJ1-5; D perhaps matches TRBD1 (5 bases). The CDR3 totals 13 residues. Germline loops: CDR1 MNHEY, CDR2 SMNVEV (reference sequence). Between the trimmed V and J ends, which lost 8 bases and 3 bases, there was a span of 11 bases. CDR3 bases: TGTGCCAGCGGAGGGGAGAACAATCAGCCCCAGCATTTT. Encoded protein: CASGGENNQPQHF.

For the CDR3, the DNA is TGTGCCAGCAGTACCAGGACTAGCGGGATATACGAGCAGTACTTC. Translated, it gives CASSTRTSGIYEQYF. V is TRBV6-5 and J is TRBJ2-7; 12 bases align to TRBD2. The CDR3 has 15 residues. Trimming took 5 bases from V and 4 from J; bases not matched to a gene: 6. Germline values: CDR1 MNHEY, CDR2 SVGAGI.